This TCR beta chain is from a study of blood T cells in healthy people across ages. A second PCR of roughly 7 to 11 cycles used a sample-barcoded 5' primer and a J-beta primer mix. TCRdb called the 5' RACE reads again in MiXCR, with one record for every CDR3 protein. The sample has fewer than 1.5 million distinct CDR3 sequences, 42% seen once. The CDR3 sequence is 13 residues long. The germline gives CDR1 SNHLY, CDR2 FYNNEI. Trimming shortened V by 1 base and J by 6 bases, and 9 bases separated the two germline ends. The chain is built from TRBV2 and TRBJ1-2; D call uncertain. Sequenced: blood. The receptor was isolated from a woman younger than 30 in good health. CDR3 amino acids: CASSEVPSDGYTF. DNA of the CDR3: TGTGCCAGCAGTGAAGTACCGTCGGATGGCTACACCTTC.